This T cell receptor beta chain was captured by sequencing in a study of T cells in Graves' hyperthyroidism and ophthalmopathy. The germline gives CDR1 GTSNPN, CDR2 SVGIG (reference sequence). This CDR3 comprises 15 residues. V lost 3 bases, J lost 10 bases, and 10 bases stayed unmatched. The TCR beta CDR3 regions underwent amplification using RNA transcripts as the source. First-round RT-PCR of the TCR CDR3 relied on the HTBI primer set. MiXCR, applied by TCRdb to the multiplex PCR reads, yields one record per CDR3 protein. The table shows 450,000 to 650,000 distinct CDR3 sequences, with about a sixth occurring only once.

This receptor was taken from a woman aged 18-29 years with Graves' ophthalmopathy. V is TRBV30 and J is TRBJ1-6; 9 nucleotides align to TRBD1. The sample comprised blood. CDR3 region: CAWSRGTGYGSPLHF. CDR3 sequence (DNA): TGTGCCTGGAGCCGCGGGACAGGGTACGGCTCACCCCTCCACTTT.